This T cell receptor beta chain was found in a study of beta chain features in type 1 diabetes. There are 15 residues in the CDR3. V trimming: 6 bases; J trimming: 0 bases; junction bases outside the gene matches: 4. The germline gives CDR1 SGHTA, CDR2 FQGNSA. Expressed TCRB transcripts were sequenced because the isolated RNA had all been reverse transcribed beforehand. Assay: immunoSEQ multiplex PCR; the TCRdb copy retains only in-frame clones and omits some. Found here are 350,000 to 400,000 clones, about 15% of them singletons; the top ten hold about 0.02%. This TCR was sampled from a woman aged 18 to 35 in good health. This chain links TRBV7-2 with TRBJ2-1, with 8 nucleotides matching TRBD2. The sequenced sample consisted of naive CD4+ T cells from blood. The CDR3 sequence: CASSYSGSSYNEQFF. The CDR3 region has the DNA TGTGCCAGCAGTTACAGCGGGAGCTCCTACAATGAGCAGTTCTTC.